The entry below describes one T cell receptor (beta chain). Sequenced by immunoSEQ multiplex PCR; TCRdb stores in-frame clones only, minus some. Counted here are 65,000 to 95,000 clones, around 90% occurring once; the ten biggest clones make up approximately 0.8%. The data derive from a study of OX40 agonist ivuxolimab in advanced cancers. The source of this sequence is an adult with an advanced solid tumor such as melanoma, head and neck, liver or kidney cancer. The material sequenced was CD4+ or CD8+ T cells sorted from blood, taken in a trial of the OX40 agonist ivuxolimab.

The DNA of the CDR3 is TGTGCCAGCAGGGCGGAGGGACCTGCCTACGAGCAGTACTTC. Its protein product is CASRAEGPAYEQYF. V is TRBV5-4 and J is TRBJ2-7, with a tentative D call TRBD2 (6 bases). Germline V lookup: CDR1 SGHNT, CDR2 YYREEE (reference sequence). Between the trimmed V and J ends, which lost 5 bases and 2 bases, there was a span of 14 bases. CDR3 size: 14 residues.